One sample yielded the 32 T cell receptor beta chains listed below, sequenced in a study of blood T cell repertoires in COVID-19 (dated by TCRdb to about 2020). The library was produced with the immunoSEQ multiplex PCR assay. TCRdb holds this immuneACCESS table with in-frame rearrangements only. Some clones are missing; in checked studies, unresolved V genes explain under half, and the rest has no known cause. The table for this sample lists hundreds of thousands of clones; just over 85% of them were counted only once. The ten biggest clones cover over 1.1% of the sample. Sequenced material: peripheral blood. The receptors come from a woman in her 30s with active or convalescent COVID-19.

CDR3 sequence: CASSLDEGSNQPQHF. The CDR3 bases are TGCGCCAGCAGCTTGGACGAGGGAAGCAATCAGCCCCAGCATTTT. The chain has TRBV5-1 and TRBJ1-5; D unresolved. V was pared by 0 bases and J by 1 base, with 8 bases between. Germline-derived CDR1 and CDR2 are SGHRS and YFSETQ. The CDR3 runs 15 residues.

The chain's CDR3 is CATSEPSAGGLAGELFF. The CDR3 nucleotides read TGTGCCACCAGCGAGCCCAGTGCGGGGGGGCTAGCCGGGGAGCTGTTTTTT. The rearrangement links TRBV15 to TRBJ2-2; 9 bases fit TRBD2. Germline V lookup: CDR1 LNHNV, CDR2 YYDKDF (reference sequence). J was trimmed by 6 bases and V by 5 bases; bases with no gene match: 13. The CDR3 consists of 17 residues. Based on the CDR3 plus reference TRBV15 and TRBJ2-2, the full variable domain is DAMVIQNPRYQVTQFGKPVTLSCSQTLNHNVMYWYQQKSSQAPKLLFHYYDKDFNNEADTPDNFQSRRPNTSFCFLDIRSPGLGDTAMYLCATSEPSAGGLAGELFFGEGSRLTVL.

This chain connects TRBV15 to TRBJ1-6, with 8 bases aligning to TRBD1. CDR3 size: 15 residues. Per the germline V gene, CDR1 is LNHNV and CDR2 is YYDKDF (reference sequence). Germline trimming cut 1 base from V and 10 bases from J; bases unmatched to any gene: 6. The CDR3 region is CATSRAGTGGSPLHF. DNA of the CDR3: TGTGCCACCAGCAGAGCCGGGACAGGAGGATCACCCCTCCACTTT.

The CDR3 sequence is CASSFGQSTGELFF. The CDR3 DNA follows: TGTGCCAGTAGTTTTGGACAGTCCACCGGGGAGCTGTTTTTT. The chain combines TRBV19 with TRBJ2-2, with a weak D call TRBD1 (6 bases). V was cut by 5 bases and J by 4 bases, with 11 bases left in between. Germline CDR1 LNHDA, CDR2 SQIVND (reference sequence). The length of the CDR3 is 14 residues.

The chain recombines TRBV6-6 with TRBJ1-1; a weak D match, TRBD1 (6 bases). The CDR3 covers 18 residues. CDR1 and CDR2 (germline): MNHNY, SVGAGI (reference sequence). V lost 5 bases to trimming and J lost 1 base, with 23 bases between them. In DNA, the CDR3 is TGTGCCAGCAGTCCCCGACCGCTCGACAGGTATCAGAACACTGAAGCTTTCTTT. It codes for CASSPRPLDRYQNTEAFF.

The V gene is TRBV6-6, the J gene TRBJ1-2, with 7 bases identical to TRBD1. CDR1 MNHNY and CDR2 SVGAGI come from the germline V gene (reference sequence). With 10 bases clipped from V and 8 bases from J, the junction kept 7 bases outside the gene matches. The CDR3 length is 11 residues. The CDR3 here is CATHQGGGYTF. The CDR3 DNA reads as TGTGCCACCCACCAGGGGGGAGGCTACACCTTC.

The chain couples TRBV9 to TRBJ1-3; no clear D gene. CDR1 is SGDLS and CDR2 is YYNGEE in the germline V gene. This CDR3 is built from 15 residues. V lost 4 bases and J lost 0, with 11 bases in between. CDR3 in amino acids: CASSFGGGSGNTIYF. For the CDR3, the DNA is TGTGCCAGCAGCTTCGGAGGAGGCTCTGGAAACACCATATATTTT.

This clone was seen only once. This chain joins TRBV27 and TRBJ2-3, with D possibly matching TRBD2 (5 bases). CDR1 MNHEY and CDR2 SMNVEV come from the germline V gene (reference sequence). The V gene lost 3 bases and the J gene lost 0 bases, with 10 bases spanning the gap. The CDR3 is 15 amino acids. The chain's CDR3 is CASSFQRMSTDTQYF. CDR3 DNA sequence: TGTGCCAGCAGTTTCCAGCGGATGAGCACAGATACGCAGTATTTT.

The chain combines TRBV10-3 with TRBJ2-2, with 7 bases identical to TRBD1. The CDR3 spans 15 residues. Trimming removed 5 bases from V and 3 bases from J; junction bases left unmatched: 6. Looked up from germline, CDR1 is ENHRY and CDR2 is SYGVKD. The CDR3, as DNA: TGTGCCATCAGTTTCGGGACAGAACACACCGGGGAGCTGTTTTTT. It translates to CAISFGTEHTGELFF.

A word on this clone: This same CDR3 is encoded by further DNA sequences in the sample. This chain links TRBV5-1 with TRBJ2-3, with D perhaps TRBD2 (5 bases). Trimming cost V 0 bases and J 2 bases, with 7 bases left between them. Germline V gene sequence: CDR1 SGHRS, CDR2 YFSETQ. This CDR3 spans 14 amino acids. Here the CDR3 DNA reads TGCGCCAGCAGCTTGGGTGACTACACAGATACGCAGTATTTT. It is translated as CASSLGDYTDTQYF.

The chain links TRBV6-5 to TRBJ2-1, with D hard to call. CDR3 length equals 15 residues. V lost 2 bases and J 2 bases, leaving 10 bases between the germline ends. Germline loops: CDR1 MNHEY, CDR2 SVGAGI. CDR3 DNA: TGTGCCAGCAGTTACGCCGGCGAGGCCTACAATGAGCAGTTCTTC. This translates into CASSYAGEAYNEQFF.

V gene TRBV10-2 combines with J gene TRBJ2-1, with 7 nucleotides matching TRBD2. The germline CDR1 and CDR2 sequences are WSHSY and SAAADI. V lost 7 bases, J lost 10 bases, and 10 bases stayed unmatched. The CDR3 loop spans 13 amino acids. The CDR3 sequence is CASTLGGGGEQFF. CDR3 coding DNA: TGCGCCAGCACCCTGGGCGGGGGAGGGGAGCAGTTCTTC.

The chain links TRBV5-6 to TRBJ2-3, with 7 nucleotides matching TRBD1. Germline values: CDR1 SGHDT, CDR2 YYEEEE. The V and J ends lost 0 bases and 0 bases, in that order; junction bases with no gene match: 4. The CDR3 sequence is 16 residues long. CDR3 amino acids: CASSLGQGVSTDTQYF. CDR3 bases: TGTGCCAGCAGCTTGGGGCAGGGGGTTAGCACAGATACGCAGTATTTT. The entire variable domain, with the rest obtained from reference TRBV5-6 and TRBJ2-3, is as follows: DAGVTQSPTHLIKTRGQQVTLRCSPKSGHDTVSWYQQALGQGPQFIFQYYEEEERQRGNFPDRFSGHQFPNYSSELNVNALLLGDSALYLCASSLGQGVSTDTQYFGPGTRLTVL.

This chain connects TRBV6-5 to TRBJ1-1; TRBD1 is a possible D gene (5 bases). The CDR3 extends over 13 amino acids. Trimming cost V 7 bases and J 8 bases, with 17 bases left between them. Germline V gene lookup returns CDR1 MNHEY and CDR2 SVGAGI. CDR3 protein: CASMDAGDLEAFF. In DNA form, the CDR3 reads TGTGCCAGCATGGATGCGGGGGATCTAGAAGCTTTCTTT.

The CDR3 DNA reads TGTGCCAGCAGCGCAGGGACTGCCGAACACTGGGCTTTCTTT. Its protein is CASSAGTAEHWAFF. The chain combines TRBV6-5 with TRBJ1-1, with D tentatively TRBD1 (5 bases). This CDR3 region has 14 residues. Per germline, CDR1 MNHEY and CDR2 SVGAGI. Deletions cut 6 bases from V and 11 bases from J, with 22 bases between.

CDR3 sequence (DNA): TGTGCCAGCAGTCATACGGGAGGGGACCCTAAGGATGAGCAGTTCTTC. Encoded protein: CASSHTGGDPKDEQFF. This chain connects TRBV25-1 to TRBJ2-1; the match to TRBD2 covers 8 bases. The CDR3 extends over 16 amino acids. V was pared by 5 bases and J by 8 bases, with 14 bases of the junction left unmatched. Per the germline V gene, CDR1 is MGHDK and CDR2 is SYGVNS.

There are a few counts of this clone. The J gene is TRBJ2-7, the V gene TRBV4-1, with 7 bases lining up with TRBD1. This CDR3 has 14 amino acids. V shed 1 base and J 3 bases; nucleotides not matched to a gene: 3. Germline lookup yields CDR1 MGHRA and CDR2 YSYEKL. Here the CDR3 DNA reads TGCGCCAGCAGCCAAGTTAGGGGGCTCTACGAGCAGTACTTC. Its protein is CASSQVRGLYEQYF.

The rearrangement links TRBV6-5 to TRBJ2-6; no reliable D call. Trimming left V 2 bases short and J 4 bases short, with 12 bases between. The CDR3 is 16 residues long. Looked up from germline, CDR1 is MNHEY and CDR2 is SVGAGI. CDR3 in DNA: TGTGCCAGCAGTTACAACGTGGCGGTAGGGGCCAACGTCCTGACTTTC. Its translation is CASSYNVAVGANVLTF.

This rearrangement joins TRBV5-8 to TRBJ1-5; weak D call: TRBD1 (6 bases). CDR3 length: 14 residues. Trimming took off 0 bases at V and 7 bases at J, with 11 bases between the two ends. The germline gives CDR1 SGHTS, CDR2 YDEGEE. The CDR3 is CASSLGGGVQPQHF. CDR3 sequence (DNA): TGTGCCAGCAGCTTGGGAGGGGGAGTGCAGCCCCAGCATTTT.

The chain couples TRBV11-3 to TRBJ2-1; 14 bases are shared with TRBD2. CDR1 SGHNT and CDR2 YENEEA come from the germline V gene. The CDR3 extends over 15 amino acids. V was clipped by 5 bases and J by 7 bases; unmatched bases: 4. The CDR3 DNA follows: TGTGCCAGCAGCCATGGACTAGCGGGGGGAAATGAGCAGTTCTTC. It is translated as CASSHGLAGGNEQFF.

V and J are TRBV5-1 and TRBJ2-3; TRBD2 matches 10 bases. CDR3 length equals 18 residues. V shed 4 bases and J 4 bases; nucleotides not matched to a gene: 15. CDR1 is SGHRS, CDR2 YFSETQ, per germline. The CDR3 region has the DNA TGCGCCAGCAGCACAACCCCGGCTAGCGGGGGAGGGGCAGATACGCAGTATTTT. The encoded protein is CASSTTPASGGGADTQYF.

This clone showed up just a few times. The V gene is TRBV27, the J gene TRBJ1-1; TRBD1 agrees at 7 bases. The CDR3 totals 14 residues. The V gene's germline CDR1 is MNHEY and CDR2 SMNVEV (reference sequence). V was clipped by 2 bases and J by 3 bases; unmatched bases: 3. The CDR3 reads CASSLGTAYTEAFF. CDR3 coding DNA: TGTGCCAGCAGTTTAGGGACAGCTTACACTGAAGCTTTCTTT.

V gene TRBV6-1 combines with J gene TRBJ1-2; 9 bases align to TRBD1. The CDR3 has 16 residues. Germline CDR1 MNHNS, CDR2 SASEGT. With 4 bases clipped from V and 4 bases from J, the junction kept 10 bases outside the gene matches. Written as DNA, the CDR3 is TGTGCCAGCAGTGCTCGCACCGGGACAGGGCCCTATGGCTACACCTTC. Protein: CASSARTGTGPYGYTF.

The rearrangement uses TRBV5-4 and TRBJ2-3; 7 bases are a match to TRBD2. Per germline, CDR1 SGHNT and CDR2 YYREEE (reference sequence). The CDR3 length is 16 residues. V was pared by 1 base and J by 3 bases, with 8 bases of the junction left unmatched. The CDR3 coding sequence is TGTGCCAGCAGCTTGTTTAGCGGGTCGGGTACAGATACGCAGTATTTT. Protein: CASSLFSGSGTDTQYF.

On this clone: This sample includes further DNA sequences coding for the same CDR3. The chain combines TRBV2 with TRBJ2-3, with TRBD1 identical over 8 bases. The CDR3 spans 15 residues. Germline V lookup: CDR1 SNHLY, CDR2 FYNNEI. After removal of 4 bases from V and 2 bases from J, the junction contained 5 bases not matched to a gene. CDR3 DNA sequence: TGTGCCAGCAGTGGGGGGCAGGGGGCCACAGATACGCAGTATTTT. As protein: CASSGGQGATDTQYF.

This rearrangement joins TRBV10-3 to TRBJ1-6; D remains unclear. The CDR3 is 19 amino acids. Per germline, CDR1 ENHRY and CDR2 SYGVKD. Trimming cost V 0 bases and J 0 bases, with 15 bases left between them. Here the CDR3 DNA reads TGTGCCATCAGTGAGTCGGGAGGGCAGAGGAGCTCCTATAATTCACCCCTCCACTTT. It codes for CAISESGGQRSSYNSPLHF.

This chain connects TRBV12-3 or TRBV12-4 to TRBJ1-1; D gene ambiguous. V lost 1 base and J lost 4, with 4 bases in between. This CDR3 region has 12 residues. CDR3 amino acids: CASSLGATEAFF. CDR3 nucleotide sequence: TGTGCCAGCAGTTTAGGGGCCACTGAAGCTTTCTTT.

The V and J genes are TRBV6-6 and TRBJ2-1; D possibly corresponds to TRBD2 (6 bases). The germline V gene has CDR1 MNHNY and CDR2 SVGAGI (reference sequence). V was shortened by 5 bases and J by 2 bases, with 10 bases between the two germline ends. The CDR3 runs 14 residues. The DNA for the CDR3 is TGTGCCAGCAGTGGCGGGACGACCTACAATGAGCAGTTCTTC. This codes for CASSGGTTYNEQFF.

The rearrangement uses TRBV25-1 and TRBJ2-3; 9 positions agree with TRBD2. J was trimmed by 2 bases and V by 3 bases; bases with no gene match: 6. Germline V gene sequence: CDR1 MGHDK, CDR2 SYGVNS. The CDR3 is 16 amino acids. The CDR3 DNA reads TGTGCCAGCAGTGACTTAGCGGGGGACCCCACAGATACGCAGTATTTT. Its translation: CASSDLAGDPTDTQYF.

The CDR3 protein is CARQGRMNTEAFF. CDR3 in DNA: TGTGCCAGACAGGGACGGATGAACACTGAAGCTTTCTTT. V gene TRBV6-4 combines with J gene TRBJ1-1; D may be TRBD1 (6 bases). This CDR3 contains 13 residues. Germline CDR1 and CDR2: MRHNA and SNTAGT. The germline V and J ends were trimmed by 9 bases and 0 bases, with 11 bases remaining between them.

The chain couples TRBV29-1 to TRBJ2-2; weak D call: TRBD2 (5 bases). The V gene's germline CDR1 is SQVTM and CDR2 ANQGSEA. This CDR3 region has 14 residues. Trimming pared 4 bases from V and 4 bases from J, leaving 13 bases between. The CDR3 is CSVARSGPTGELFF. CDR3 DNA sequence: TGCAGCGTTGCCAGAAGCGGACCCACCGGGGAGCTGTTTTTT.

The gene calls are TRBV5-8 and TRBJ1-4; TRBD1 aligns across 8 bases. The trim removed 3 bases at V and 4 bases at J, leaving 8 bases unmatched. The CDR3 is 16 amino acids. Per the germline V gene, CDR1 is SGHTS and CDR2 is YDEGEE. This CDR3 is CASSYGQGGGNEKLFF. The CDR3 region has the DNA TGTGCCAGCAGCTATGGACAGGGAGGGGGTAATGAAAAACTGTTTTTT.